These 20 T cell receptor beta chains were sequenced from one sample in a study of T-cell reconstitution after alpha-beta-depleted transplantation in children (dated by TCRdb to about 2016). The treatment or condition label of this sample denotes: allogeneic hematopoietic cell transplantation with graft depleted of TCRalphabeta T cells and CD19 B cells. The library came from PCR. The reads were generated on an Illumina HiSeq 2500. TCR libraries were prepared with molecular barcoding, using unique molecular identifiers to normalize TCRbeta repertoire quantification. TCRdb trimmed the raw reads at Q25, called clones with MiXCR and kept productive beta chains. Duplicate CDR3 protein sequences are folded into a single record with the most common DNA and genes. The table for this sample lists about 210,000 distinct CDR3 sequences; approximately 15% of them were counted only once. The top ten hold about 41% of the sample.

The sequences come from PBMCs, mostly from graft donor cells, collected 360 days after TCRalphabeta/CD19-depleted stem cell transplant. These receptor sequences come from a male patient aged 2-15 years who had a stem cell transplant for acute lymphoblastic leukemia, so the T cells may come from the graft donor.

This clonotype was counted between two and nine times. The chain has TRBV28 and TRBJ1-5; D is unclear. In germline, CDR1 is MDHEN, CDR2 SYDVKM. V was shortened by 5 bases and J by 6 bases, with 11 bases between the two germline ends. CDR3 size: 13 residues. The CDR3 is CASSPSTPQPQHF. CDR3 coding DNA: TGTGCCAGCAGTCCCTCAACCCCTCAGCCCCAGCATTTT.

The CDR3 region has the DNA TGTGCCATCATGGGGCAGAACAATGAGCAGTTCTTC. Translated, it gives CAIMGQNNEQFF. The V gene is TRBV12-3 or TRBV12-4, the J gene TRBJ2-1; D might be TRBD1 (5 bases). The V and J ends lost 10 bases and 5 bases respectively, with 12 bases between them. The CDR3 contains 12 residues.

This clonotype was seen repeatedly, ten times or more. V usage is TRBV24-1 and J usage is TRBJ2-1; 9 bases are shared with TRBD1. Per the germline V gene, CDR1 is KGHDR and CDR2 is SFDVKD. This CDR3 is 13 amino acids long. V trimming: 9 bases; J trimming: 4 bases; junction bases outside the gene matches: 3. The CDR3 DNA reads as TGTGCCACCCGGGACAGGGCATACAATGAGCAGTTCTTC. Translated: CATRDRAYNEQFF.

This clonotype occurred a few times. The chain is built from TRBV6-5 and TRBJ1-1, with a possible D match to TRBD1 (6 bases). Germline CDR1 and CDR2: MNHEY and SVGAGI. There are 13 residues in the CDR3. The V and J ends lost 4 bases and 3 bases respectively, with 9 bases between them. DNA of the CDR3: TGTGCCAGCAGTTTGACAGGATACACTGAAGCTTTCTTT. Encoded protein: CASSLTGYTEAFF.

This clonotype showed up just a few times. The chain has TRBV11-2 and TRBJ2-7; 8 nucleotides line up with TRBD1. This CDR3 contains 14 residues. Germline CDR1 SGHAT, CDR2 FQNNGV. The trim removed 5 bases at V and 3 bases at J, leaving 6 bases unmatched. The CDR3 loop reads CASSLQGVNYEQYF. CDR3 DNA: TGTGCCAGCAGCCTACAGGGGGTTAACTACGAGCAGTACTTC. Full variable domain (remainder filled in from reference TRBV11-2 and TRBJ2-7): EAGVAQSPRYKIIEKRQSVAFWCNPISGHATLYWYQQILGQGPKLLIQFQNNGVVDDSQLPKDRFSAERLKGVDSTLKIQPAKLEDSAVYLCASSLQGVNYEQYFGPGTRLTVT.

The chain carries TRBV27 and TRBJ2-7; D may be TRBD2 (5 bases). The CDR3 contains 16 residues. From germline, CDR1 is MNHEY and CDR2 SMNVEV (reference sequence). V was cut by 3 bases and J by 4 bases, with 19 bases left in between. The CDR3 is CASSLEARPPFYEQYF. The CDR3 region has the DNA TGTGCCAGCAGTTTGGAGGCGAGACCGCCCTTTTACGAGCAGTACTTC.

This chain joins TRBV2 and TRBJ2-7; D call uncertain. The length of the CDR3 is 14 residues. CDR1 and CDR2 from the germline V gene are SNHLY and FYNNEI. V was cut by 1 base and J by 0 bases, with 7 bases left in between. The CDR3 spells CASSEGASSYEQYF. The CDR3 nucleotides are TGTGCCAGCAGTGAAGGGGCCAGCTCCTACGAGCAGTACTTC.

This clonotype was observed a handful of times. The CDR3 spells CASSQGTRSGAFF. Written as DNA, the CDR3 is TGTGCCAGCAGCCAAGGGACTAGGTCTGGAGCTTTCTTT. The V gene is TRBV3-1, the J gene TRBJ1-1, with D hard to call. Germline V gene data show CDR1 as LGHDT and CDR2 as YNNKEL (reference sequence). This CDR3 region has 13 residues. V lost 1 base, J lost 10 bases, and 13 bases lay in between. Complete variable domain (other parts from reference TRBV3-1 and TRBJ1-1): DTAVSQTPKYLVTQMGNDKSIKCEQNLGHDTMYWYKQDSKKFLKIMFSYNNKELIINETVPNRFSPKSPDKAHLNLHINSLELGDSAVYFCASSQGTRSGAFFGQGTRLTVV.

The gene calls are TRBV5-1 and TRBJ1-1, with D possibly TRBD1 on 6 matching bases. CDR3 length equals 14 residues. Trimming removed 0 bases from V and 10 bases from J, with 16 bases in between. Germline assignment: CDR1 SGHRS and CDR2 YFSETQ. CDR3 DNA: TGCGCCAGCAGCTTGGCGGGGGCTGGTGTTGGAGCTTTCTTT. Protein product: CASSLAGAGVGAFF.

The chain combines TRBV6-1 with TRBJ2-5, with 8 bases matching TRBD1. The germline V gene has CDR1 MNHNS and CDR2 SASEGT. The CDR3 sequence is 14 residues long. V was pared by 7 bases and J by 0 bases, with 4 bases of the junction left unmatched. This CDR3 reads CASTEDRDQETQYF. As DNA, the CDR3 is TGTGCCAGCACTGAGGACAGGGACCAAGAGACCCAGTACTTC.

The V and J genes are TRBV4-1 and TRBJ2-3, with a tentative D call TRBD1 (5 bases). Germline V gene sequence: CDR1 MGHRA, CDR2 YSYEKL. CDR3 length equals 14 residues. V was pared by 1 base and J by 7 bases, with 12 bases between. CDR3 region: CASSQVRGRNTQYF. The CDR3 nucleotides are TGCGCCAGCAGCCAAGTTAGGGGCCGCAATACGCAGTATTTT.

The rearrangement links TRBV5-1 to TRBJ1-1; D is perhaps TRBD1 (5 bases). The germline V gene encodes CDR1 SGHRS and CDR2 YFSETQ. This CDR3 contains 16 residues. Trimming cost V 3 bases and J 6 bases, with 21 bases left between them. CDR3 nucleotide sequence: TGCGCCAGCAGCTACATAGGTCGGTTTGAAGGGGCTGAAGCTTTCTTT. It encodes CASSYIGRFEGAEAFF.

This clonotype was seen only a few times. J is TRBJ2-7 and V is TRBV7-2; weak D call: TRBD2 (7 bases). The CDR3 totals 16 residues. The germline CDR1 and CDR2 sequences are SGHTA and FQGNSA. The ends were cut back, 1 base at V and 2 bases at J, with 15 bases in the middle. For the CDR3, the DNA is TGTGCCAGCAGCTTAGAAGCGTGGGGGGGGCCCTACGAGCAGTACTTC. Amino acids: CASSLEAWGGPYEQYF.

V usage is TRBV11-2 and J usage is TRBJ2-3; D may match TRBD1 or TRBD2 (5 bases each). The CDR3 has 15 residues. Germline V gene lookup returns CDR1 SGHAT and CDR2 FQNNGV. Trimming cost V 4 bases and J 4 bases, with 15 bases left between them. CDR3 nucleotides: TGTGCCAGCAGCTCGGGACGCGGAGCGGCAGATACGCAGTATTTT. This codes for CASSSGRGAADTQYF.

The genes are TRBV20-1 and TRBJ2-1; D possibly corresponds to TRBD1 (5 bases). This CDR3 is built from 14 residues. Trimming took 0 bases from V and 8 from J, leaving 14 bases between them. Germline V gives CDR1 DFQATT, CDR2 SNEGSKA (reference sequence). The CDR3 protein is CSARDLGVRDEQFF. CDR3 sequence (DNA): TGCAGTGCTAGAGATTTAGGGGTTCGCGATGAGCAGTTCTTC.

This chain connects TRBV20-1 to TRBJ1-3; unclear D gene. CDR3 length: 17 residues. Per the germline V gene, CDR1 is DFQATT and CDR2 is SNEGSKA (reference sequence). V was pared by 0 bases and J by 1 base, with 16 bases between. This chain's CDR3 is CSARDPGPGNSGNTIYF. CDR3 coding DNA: TGCAGTGCTAGAGACCCTGGACCGGGAAATTCTGGAAACACCATATATTTT.

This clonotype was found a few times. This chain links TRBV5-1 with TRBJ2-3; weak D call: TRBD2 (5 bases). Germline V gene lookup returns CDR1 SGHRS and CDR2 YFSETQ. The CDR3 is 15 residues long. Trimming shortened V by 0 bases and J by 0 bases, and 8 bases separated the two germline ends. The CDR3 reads CASSLARTSTDTQYF. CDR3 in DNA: TGCGCCAGCAGCTTGGCTAGGACTAGCACAGATACGCAGTATTTT.

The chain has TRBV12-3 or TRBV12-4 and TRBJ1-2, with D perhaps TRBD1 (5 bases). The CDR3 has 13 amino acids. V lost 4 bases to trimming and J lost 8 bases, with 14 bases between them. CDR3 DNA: TGTGCCAGCAGTTCCCTCAGGGTCCGAGGCTACACCTTC. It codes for CASSSLRVRGYTF.

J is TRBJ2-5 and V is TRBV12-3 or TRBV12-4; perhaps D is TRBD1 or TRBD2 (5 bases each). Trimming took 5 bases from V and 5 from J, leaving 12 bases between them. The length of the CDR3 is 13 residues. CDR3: CASSLWGSETQYF. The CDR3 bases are TGTGCCAGCAGTCTATGGGGGTCTGAGACCCAGTACTTC.

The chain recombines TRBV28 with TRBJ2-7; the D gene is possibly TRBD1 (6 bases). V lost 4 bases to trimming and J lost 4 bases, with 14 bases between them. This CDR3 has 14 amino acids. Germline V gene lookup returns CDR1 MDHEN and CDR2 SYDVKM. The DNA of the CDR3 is TGTGCCAGCAGTTATCCCAGGGGCGGTTACGAGCAGTACTTC. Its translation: CASSYPRGGYEQYF.